This T cell receptor (beta chain) originates from a study of blood T cell repertoires in COVID-19. With 0 bases clipped from V and 1 base from J, the junction kept 5 bases outside the gene matches. In germline, CDR1 is KGHSH, CDR2 LQKENI. The CDR3 runs to 17 residues. Original analysis: Quantification of nucleated cells was approximated via reference gene primer amplification. TCRdb keeps only in-frame clones here, not all; method: immunoSEQ multiplex PCR. V, J and clone size were drawn from that table, and D and trimming were deduced from the DNA. The sample contains around 63,000 clones, less than 75% of which appear only once.

The sequenced sample was peripheral blood. This clonotype originated in a woman aged 45-65 years with active or convalescent COVID-19. The chain couples TRBV18 to TRBJ2-2, with TRBD1 matching over 7 bases. The CDR3 loop is CASSPPRGQLNTGELFF. The DNA of the CDR3 is TGTGCCAGCTCACCACCGAGGGGACAGTTGAACACCGGGGAGCTGTTTTTT.